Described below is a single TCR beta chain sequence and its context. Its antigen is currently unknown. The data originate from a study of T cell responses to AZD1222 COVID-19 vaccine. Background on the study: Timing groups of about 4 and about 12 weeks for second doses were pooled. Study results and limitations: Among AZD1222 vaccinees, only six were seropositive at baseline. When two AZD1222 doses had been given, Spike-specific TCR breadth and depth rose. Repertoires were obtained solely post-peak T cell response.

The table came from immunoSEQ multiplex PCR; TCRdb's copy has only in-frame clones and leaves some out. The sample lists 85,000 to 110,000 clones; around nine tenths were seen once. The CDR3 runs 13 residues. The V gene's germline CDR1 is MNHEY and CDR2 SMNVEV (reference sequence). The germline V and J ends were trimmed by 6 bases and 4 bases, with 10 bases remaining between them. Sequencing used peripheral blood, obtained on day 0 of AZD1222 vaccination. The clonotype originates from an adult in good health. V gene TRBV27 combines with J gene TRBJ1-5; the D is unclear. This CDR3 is CASRMDRNQPQHF. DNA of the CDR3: TGTGCCAGCAGGATGGATCGTAATCAGCCCCAGCATTTT.